What follows describes a single TCR beta chain. Its specificity is unknown. The method was immunoSEQ multiplex PCR; TCRdb's version includes in-frame clones alone and lacks a portion of them. This table has about 100,000 clones, about 87% appearing once. This record comes from a study of T cell responses to AZD1222 COVID-19 vaccine. Notes on the study in general: Spike-specific TCRs gained breadth and depth after people received two AZD1222 doses.

In germline, CDR1 is LNHDA, CDR2 SQIVND (reference sequence). The CDR3 length is 13 residues. The germline V and J ends were trimmed by 5 bases and 5 bases, with 13 bases remaining between them. Here the sequenced sample was peripheral blood, taken on day 0 of AZD1222 vaccination. The rearrangement uses TRBV19 and TRBJ2-7; no firm D call. The clonotype comes from an adult in good health. CDR3 DNA: TGTGCCAGTAGTCTTGCGCTCAGCGACGAGCAGTACTTC. It translates to CASSLALSDEQYF.